Detailed here is one TCR beta chain. This sample was taken from a study of CD8 T cells in Susac syndrome. It was healthy donors who served as the controls, matched for age and sex. Random hexamers were used to reverse transcribe the RNA input (about 0.5 to 1 ug). Amplification of TCR beta CDR3 used immunoSEQ multiplex PCR across 54 Vbeta and 13 Jbeta. TCRdb used MiXCR to reprocess the immunoSEQ multiplex PCR reads, holding one entry per CDR3 protein. The table records 150,000 to 200,000 distinct CDR3 sequences, about 94% of them present only once. The CDR3 is 16 residues long. Germline V gives CDR1 MNHEY, CDR2 SVGAGI. V was clipped by 0 bases and J by 4 bases, with 15 bases between them.

The sequencing sample was made of CD4+ T cells from PBMCs. This clonotype originated in a human donor in good health. The gene calls are TRBV6-5 and TRBJ1-1; possibly TRBD1 for D (6 bases). The CDR3 region has the DNA TGTGCCAGCAGTTACTCTCAGGGGCGGGGTATCACTGAAGCTTTCTTT. It codes for CASSYSQGRGITEAFF.